The sequence of this T cell receptor beta chain was determined in a study of cytomegalovirus exposure and HLA in healthy donors. This PCR relied on a set of 60 Vbeta primers and 13 Jbeta primers. This table comes from immunoSEQ multiplex PCR, and its TCRdb copy is limited to in-frame clones, with some not included. Among about 110,000 clones listed, about 80% were seen once. Findings and caveats of the study: A later analysis reportedly found fewer N-insertions in an Asian-associated ancestry cluster than the approximately 700-donor mean.

To note about this clone: The target antigen is unknown.

The CDR3 is 16 amino acids. Germline CDR1 reads KGHSH; CDR2 reads LQKENI. V lost 3 bases to trimming and J lost 0 bases, with 15 bases between them. What was sequenced was PBMCs. The clonotype originates from a woman aged 55 to 70 in good health and CMV-seropositive. V usage is TRBV18 and J usage is TRBJ2-7; possibly TRBD2 for D (6 bases). The CDR3 spells CASSPAPLARSYEQYF. The CDR3 DNA follows: TGTGCCAGCTCACCTGCCCCTCTAGCGCGCTCCTACGAGCAGTACTTC.